This entry concerns a single TCR beta chain. This clone was detected a few times. Its cognate antigen has yet to be identified. The input lacks base qualities; no much larger clone sits a single base away. The germline V gene (reference sequence) specifies LNHDA as CDR1 and SQIVND as CDR2. Trimming accounts for 3 bases at V and 10 bases at J, while the number of junction bases matched to no gene is 9. The CDR3 measures 15 amino acids from cysteine to phenylalanine. The only DNA kept is the CDR3, 45 bases in frame from the first base. Lesional scalp punch biopsies and peripheral blood were obtained from alopecia areata patients. PBMCs were isolated by density centrifugation and stained for CD3, CD4 and CD8, and CD4+ and CD8+ T cells were sorted on a FACSAria. This sample stems from a study of CD8+ T cells in alopecia areata listed by TCRdb under 2018. Notes on the research overall: Treated patients were enrolled in an open-label pilot trial of oral tofacitinib at 5 to 10 mg twice daily for moderate-to-severe alopecia areata. Amplification of TCRbeta CDR3 regions was done by immunoSEQ multiplex PCR using 35 Vbeta forward primers and 13 Jbeta reverse primers. Patients received tofacitinib for 6 to 18 months and were then followed off drug for 6 months to check for delayed response and recurrence. On the human side, TCRbeta sequencing was run on scalp tissue and on sorted CD4+ and CD8+ peripheral blood T cells from healthy controls and from alopecia areata patients with either patchy or totalis/universalis disease. Patients on tofacitinib were biopsied at baseline and after 4 and 24 weeks of treatment, and several of the patients also had a later scalp biopsy. Scalp clonality was compared among normal scalp (n=4), patchy alopecia areata scalp (n=8), and alopecia totalis/universalis scalp (n=8). The RNA source kit depended on sample type: the PAXgene miRNA kit for fixed scalp, the miRNeasy kit for PBMCs, and the RNeasy kit for mouse skin. The study used high-throughput TCRbeta sequencing to examine T cell clonal expansion in alopecia areata, in both the C3H/HeJ mouse model and human patients. The full study reports these points: Scalp TCR repertoire analysis is complicated because resident alphabeta T cells in normal human skin are also sequenced, whereas mouse skin is dominated by gammadelta T cells. Lesional scalp, especially in alopecia totalis/universalis, showed higher clonality and more expanded CD8+ clones than normal scalp, suggesting antigenic drive. Shared TCR sequences between patients were less evident than in mice, which may be partly attributable to HLA diversity in the patient population.

The library was made by the immunoSEQ multiplex PCR assay. To provide template for TCR sequencing, every sample had RNA extracted and reverse transcribed into cDNA. SuperScript III was used for first-strand cDNA synthesis, primed with a 2:1 mix of oligo-dT and random hexamers. A synthetic immune receptor repertoire was used to assess amplification bias, and residual bias was removed computationally. Concerning the study's data processing: Raw reads were preprocessed to remove errors, and CDR3 was defined according to IMGT conventions as the region from the conserved cysteine to phenylalanine. Clonality was computed by normalizing Shannon entropy by log2 of the number of productive unique TCRs and subtracting the result from 1. Whether each scalp clone was CD4 or CD8 was inferred by checking scalp TCRbeta sequences against the CD4 and CD8 repertoires from sorted blood. TCRdb took over this immuneACCESS table, retaining in-frame rearrangements with V and J assigned. Such tables are incomplete; in checked studies, under half of the missing clones stem from an unresolved V gene, and the remainder is unexplained. V, J and clone size were drawn from that table, and D and trimming were deduced from the DNA. This sample has around 160,000 clones in its table, and around 50% of those were observed once. Around 6.8% of the sample is held by the ten biggest clonotypes.

This clonotype was sampled from a human donor with alopecia areata. In this chain, TRBV19 is recombined with TRBJ2-1, and 10 junctional nucleotides match TRBD2. Sequencing input: CD4+ T cells sorted from blood. CDR3 loop: CASSIPGLAVHEQFF. The base sequence is TGTGCCAGTAGTATCCCCGGACTAGCGGTACACGAGCAGTTCTTC.